Each of the 27 T cell receptor beta chains below was sequenced from the same sample in a study of T cells after yellow fever vaccination. MiXCR, applied by TCRdb to the 5' RACE reads, yields one record per CDR3 protein. The sample holds about 53,000 distinct CDR3 sequences; more than 5.5% are singletons and the top ten take 30% to 40%. The sample here was CD8+ T cells sorted from PBMCs, taken on the day of the first yellow fever vaccination. All receptors derive from a man younger than 35 who received the YFV17D yellow fever vaccine.

This clonotype came up many times. J is TRBJ2-7 and V is TRBV28; D remains unclear. V lost 3 bases to trimming and J lost 7 bases, with 16 bases between them. The CDR3 covers 14 residues. The germline V gene encodes CDR1 MDHEN and CDR2 SYDVKM. CDR3: CASSLEHAPREQYV. CDR3 nucleotide sequence: TGTGCCAGCAGTTTGGAACATGCTCCTAGAGAGCAGTACGTC.

This clonotype showed up just a few times. V and J are TRBV7-6 and TRBJ2-2; 7 nucleotides agree with TRBD1. Losses at the gene ends were 8 bases for V and 1 base for J; bases not matched to a gene: 4. The CDR3 totals 14 residues. Germline CDR1 and CDR2: SGHVS and FNYEAQ. The CDR3 sequence: CASARTGNTGELFF. For the CDR3, the DNA is TGTGCCAGCGCCCGGACAGGGAACACCGGGGAGCTGTTTTTT.

This clonotype appeared many times. The chain uses TRBV29-1 and TRBJ2-7; 7 bases are shared with TRBD2. This CDR3 is built from 14 residues. CDR1 is SQVTM and CDR2 is ANQGSEA in the germline V gene. The junction had 2 bases not matched to a gene; V was cut back by 0 bases and J by 0 bases. In nucleotides, the CDR3 is TGCAGCGTTGAAGAGGGGGGGAGCTCCTACGAGCAGTACTTC. Its translation is CSVEEGGSSYEQYF.

The chain recombines TRBV15 with TRBJ2-1; D may be TRBD1 (5 bases). The V end was cut by 5 bases, the J end by 4 bases, with 12 bases between. The CDR3 loop spans 14 amino acids. Germline V gene data show CDR1 as LNHNV and CDR2 as YYDKDF (reference sequence). The chain's CDR3 is CATSFRTSYNEQFF. For the CDR3, the DNA is TGTGCCACCAGCTTCCGGACAAGTTACAATGAGCAGTTCTTC.

Ten or more counts support this clonotype. Here the CDR3 reads CASSFSSGSYEQYF. The CDR3 bases are TGTGCCAGCAGCTTTTCGAGCGGGAGCTACGAGCAGTACTTC. The V and J genes are TRBV7-2 and TRBJ2-7; TRBD2 agrees at 8 bases. Germline V gene sequence: CDR1 SGHTA, CDR2 FQGNSA. The CDR3 consists of 14 residues. V lost 3 bases and J lost 3; bases outside the gene matches: 4.

This clonotype came up a few times. CDR3 in amino acids: CASSSHRMRPYEQYV. CDR3 in DNA: TGTGCCAGCAGCTCCCATCGCATGAGGCCCTACGAGCAGTACGTC. The rearrangement uses TRBV7-9 and TRBJ2-7; D not certain. Trimming took 4 bases from V and 2 from J, leaving 15 bases between them. Germline CDR1 and CDR2: SEHNR and FQNEAQ (reference sequence). The CDR3 sequence is 15 residues long.

The chain uses TRBV7-8 and TRBJ1-4; D not resolved. The CDR3 covers 17 residues. V lost 5 bases to trimming and J lost 0 bases, with 16 bases between them. CDR1 and CDR2 from the germline V gene are SGHVS and FQNEAQ. The CDR3 DNA reads as TGTGCCAGCAGCCCCCAATCGCGCCAAGCAACTAATGAAAAACTGTTTTTT. Translated: CASSPQSRQATNEKLFF.

This clonotype was recorded many times. The chain uses TRBV7-9 and TRBJ2-5, with a possible D match to TRBD1 (5 bases). CDR3 length: 14 amino acids. V dropped 1 base and J dropped 2 bases, with 8 bases sitting between them. Germline loops: CDR1 SEHNR, CDR2 FQNEAQ (reference sequence). CDR3 loop: CASSLEGFQETQYF. CDR3 sequence (DNA): TGTGCCAGCAGCTTAGAGGGGTTTCAAGAGACCCAGTACTTC.

This clonotype was detected ten times or more. The CDR3, as DNA: TGTGCCAGCAGCCAAGAACGCGCGGTAGCTTATGAAGCTTTCTTT. Encoded protein: CASSQERAVAYEAFF. The rearrangement uses TRBV4-2 and TRBJ1-1, with D uncertain. Germline CDR1 LGHNA, CDR2 YNFKEQ. V was trimmed by 0 bases and J by 7 bases, leaving 15 bases between them. CDR3 size: 15 residues.

This clonotype occurred many times. V and J are TRBV7-3 and TRBJ2-2; D possibly corresponds to TRBD2 (6 bases). Germline CDR1 reads SGHTA; CDR2 reads FQGTGA. With 5 bases removed from V and 3 bases from J, the gap between germline ends came to 16 bases. CDR3 size: 16 residues. The CDR3 DNA sequence: TGTGCCAGCAGCCAAGTGGGGGGATCTCACACCGGGGAGCTGTTTTTT. This codes for CASSQVGGSHTGELFF.

This clonotype has just a few counts. This chain connects TRBV4-1 to TRBJ2-1; D call uncertain. V dropped 4 bases and J dropped 0 bases, with 16 bases sitting between them. This CDR3 spans 17 amino acids. The V gene's germline CDR1 is MGHRA and CDR2 YSYEKL. DNA for the CDR3: TGCGCCAGCAGCCCCCGTGGGCGGAAAAGCTCCTACAATGAGCAGTTCTTC. Its translation: CASSPRGRKSSYNEQFF.

This clonotype was recorded at least ten times. The chain links TRBV9 to TRBJ2-7; TRBD1 aligns across 7 bases. CDR3 size: 15 residues. J was trimmed by 7 bases and V by 0 bases; bases with no gene match: 10. Germline V gives CDR1 SGDLS, CDR2 YYNGEE. The CDR3 is CASSVVERGREEQYF. As DNA, the CDR3 is TGTGCCAGCAGCGTAGTGGAAAGGGGGCGCGAAGAGCAGTACTTC.

This clonotype came up many times. V gene TRBV6-2 or TRBV6-3 combines with J gene TRBJ2-1; D call uncertain. Germline V gene lookup returns CDR1 MNHEY and CDR2 SVGEGT. The CDR3 totals 14 residues. V was shortened by 6 bases and J by 2 bases, with 11 bases between the two germline ends. Written as DNA, the CDR3 is TGTGCCAGCAGCCAAGACTCCCCCTACAATGAGCAGTTCTTC. This sequence encodes CASSQDSPYNEQFF.

This clonotype was seen many times. CDR3 sequence reads: CASSDGGASDTQYF. The CDR3, as DNA: TGTGCCAGCAGTGACGGGGGGGCCTCAGATACGCAGTATTTT. The rearrangement uses TRBV6-4 and TRBJ2-3; D possibly corresponds to TRBD2 (7 bases). The CDR3 runs to 14 residues. CDR1 is MRHNA and CDR2 is SNTAGT in the germline V gene. V lost 2 bases, J lost 4 bases, and 10 bases lay in between.

The J gene is TRBJ2-7, the V gene TRBV5-1; D is unclear. Germline CDR1 SGHRS, CDR2 YFSETQ. Trimming took 1 base from V and 0 from J, leaving 5 bases between them. The CDR3 extends over 13 amino acids. CDR3: CASSLTCSYEQYF. The CDR3 DNA follows: TGCGCCAGCAGCTTGACGTGCTCCTACGAGCAGTACTTC.

There are many counts of this clonotype. This chain connects TRBV5-1 to TRBJ2-7, with D maybe TRBD1 (6 bases). Looked up from germline, CDR1 is SGHRS and CDR2 is YFSETQ. The length of the CDR3 is 16 residues. V lost 4 bases and J 5 bases, leaving 22 bases between the germline ends. The CDR3 loop is CASSGLGTRLVDEQYF. CDR3 nucleotide sequence: TGCGCCAGCAGCGGGCTGGGGACAAGGCTGGTGGACGAGCAGTACTTC.

This chain joins TRBV2 and TRBJ2-5; 8 bases align to TRBD2. The junction had 11 bases not matched to a gene; V was cut back by 7 bases and J by 4 bases. This CDR3 has 15 residues. The germline V gene has CDR1 SNHLY and CDR2 FYNNEI. CDR3 in DNA: TGTGCCAGCAAAACTAGCGGATGGACGGCAGAGACCCAGTACTTC. Translating gives CASKTSGWTAETQYF.

Many counts were recorded for this clonotype. The chain employs TRBV7-9 and TRBJ2-1; no clear D. V lost 1 base and J 6 bases, leaving 4 bases between the germline ends. The CDR3 sequence is 12 residues long. The germline V gene encodes CDR1 SEHNR and CDR2 FQNEAQ (reference sequence). DNA for the CDR3: TGTGCCAGCAGCTTAGTTAGCAATGAGCAGTTCTTC. Protein: CASSLVSNEQFF. Based on the CDR3 plus reference TRBV7-9 and TRBJ2-1, the full variable domain is DTGVSQNPRHKITKRGQNVTFRCDPISEHNRLYWYRQTLGQGPEFLTYFQNEAQLEKSRLLSDRFSAERPKGSFSTLEIQRTEQGDSAMYLCASSLVSNEQFFGPGTRLTVL.

This clonotype was seen repeatedly, ten times or more. V and J are TRBV12-3 or TRBV12-4 and TRBJ2-5; D is uncertain. With 2 bases removed from V and 3 bases from J, the gap between germline ends came to 7 bases. The CDR3 length is 13 residues. DNA of the CDR3: TGTGCCAGCAGTTTATCCATAGAAGAGACCCAGTACTTC. Amino acid sequence: CASSLSIEETQYF.

This clonotype showed up just a few times. The chain links TRBV18 to TRBJ2-1; 8 bases are shared with TRBD1. Germline trimming cut 2 bases from V and 5 bases from J; bases unmatched to any gene: 5. The CDR3 is 15 residues long. Germline CDR1 KGHSH, CDR2 LQKENI. The CDR3 coding sequence is TGTGCCAGCTCACCATCGGACAGGGCCCACAATGAGCAGTTCTTC. This sequence encodes CASSPSDRAHNEQFF.

The rearrangement uses TRBV29-1 and TRBJ2-7, with D possibly TRBD2 on 6 matching bases. The CDR3 is 13 amino acids. CDR1 is SQVTM and CDR2 is ANQGSEA in the germline V gene. Trimming left V 1 base short and J 7 bases short, with 14 bases between. This CDR3 is CSVEGGEGREQYF. The CDR3 DNA sequence: TGCAGCGTTGAAGGTGGAGAGGGGAGGGAGCAGTACTTC.

This clonotype was detected a few times. The rearrangement joins TRBV7-2 to TRBJ2-1, with a weak D call TRBD1 (5 bases). CDR1 and CDR2 from the germline V gene are SGHTA and FQGNSA. Trimming stripped 7 bases from V and 4 bases from J, with 17 bases between. The CDR3 spans 15 residues. This CDR3 is CASTDRGSQYNEQFF. CDR3 sequence (DNA): TGTGCCAGCACCGACAGAGGATCGCAATACAATGAGCAGTTCTTC.

This clonotype has only a few counts. The chain joins TRBV5-1 to TRBJ1-1; D remains unclear. CDR1 SGHRS and CDR2 YFSETQ come from the germline V gene. CDR3 size: 16 residues. Trimming stripped 1 base from V and 10 bases from J, with 23 bases between. CDR3 sequence reads: CASSLFSLDFGRGAFF. CDR3 in DNA: TGCGCCAGCAGCTTGTTCTCGCTGGACTTCGGGCGTGGAGCTTTCTTT.

This clonotype was counted between two and nine times. The chain has TRBV20-1 and TRBJ2-3; 10 positions agree with TRBD2. Germline loops: CDR1 DFQATT, CDR2 SNEGSKA (reference sequence). V was pared by 6 bases and J by 1 base, with 13 bases of the junction left unmatched. The CDR3 loop spans 17 amino acids. CDR3 region: CSASRVAGGPRTDTQYF. The CDR3 DNA sequence: TGCAGTGCAAGCCGGGTAGCGGGGGGTCCTCGCACAGATACGCAGTATTTT.

This clonotype has ten or more counts. The chain employs TRBV29-1 and TRBJ1-2; 9 bases fit TRBD1. V was pared by 6 bases and J by 8 bases, with 4 bases of the junction left unmatched. The CDR3 sequence is 11 residues long. CDR1 and CDR2 (germline): SQVTM, ANQGSEA. CDR3 coding DNA: TGCAGCGTGGGACAGGGACGGGGCTACACCTTC. Translated: CSVGQGRGYTF.

This clonotype has a handful of counts. Written as DNA, the CDR3 is TGCGCCAGCAGCCAAGATCCAGGGGCCGACAACTATGGCTACACCTTC. It yields the protein CASSQDPGADNYGYTF. The chain employs TRBV4-1 and TRBJ1-2; D is perhaps TRBD1 (6 bases). The V gene's germline CDR1 is MGHRA and CDR2 YSYEKL. The length of the CDR3 is 16 residues. Trimming took off 0 bases at V and 2 bases at J, with 13 bases between the two ends.

In this sample, this clonotype turned up a few times. The genes are TRBV5-4 and TRBJ2-3, with D uncertain. CDR1 and CDR2 from the germline V gene are SGHNT and YYREEE (reference sequence). V was trimmed by 6 bases and J by 2 bases, leaving 7 bases between them. This CDR3 has 12 amino acids. CDR3 sequence reads: CASTSPTDTQYF. CDR3 DNA sequence: TGTGCCAGCACCTCTCCCACAGATACGCAGTATTTT.